These T cell receptor beta chains were read from a single sample in a study of shared clonotypes between healthy human individuals. Libraries were prepared by immunoSEQ multiplex PCR; TCRdb keeps only in-frame clonotypes and omits some of them. The sample has almost 700,000 clones, 92% seen once. Sequenced: naive CD8+ T cells sorted from blood. These receptors all come from a man aged 30 to 39 in good health. Both conserved end residues are part of each CDR3. D genes are given only for firm matches. Part of the rows lack a size; the others show once, few, many or a class for expanded clones.

>NA|TRBJ1-1|NA|TRBV19
TGTGCCAGTACCCCAGGAAGGGGATGGACTGAAGCTTTCTTT
CASTPGRGWTEAFF
>TRBD1|TRBJ2-1|NA|TRBV7-9
TGTGCCAGCAGCTCTACCCCGGGACAGGGGGGTCACTCCTACAATGAGCAGTTCTTC
CASSSTPGQGGHSYNEQFF
>TRBD1|TRBJ2-7|NA|TRBV5-4
TGTGCCAGCAGTCAAGACAGGGGCAGCTCCTACGAGCAGTACTTC
CASSQDRGSSYEQYF
>NA|TRBJ1-1|NA|TRBV5-6
TGTGCCAGCAGCTCGAGGGACGGAGAGGGTGTGATTAATGAAGCTTTCTTT
CASSSRDGEGVINEAFF
>TRBD1|TRBJ2-1|NA|TRBV6-5
TGTGCCAGCAGTTACTCGATTAGGCAGGGGGATGAGCAGTTCTTC
CASSYSIRQGDEQFF
>NA|TRBJ2-2|NA|TRBV29-1
TGCAGCGTTGAGGGACAGAACACCGGGGAGCTGTTTTTT
CSVEGQNTGELFF
>TRBD1|TRBJ1-1|NA|TRBV5-6
TGTGCCAGCAGCTTGTCGGGCAGGGGGGACACTGAAGCTTTCTTT
CASSLSGRGDTEAFF
>NA|TRBJ1-3|NA|TRBV7-9
TGTGCCAGCAGCTTTAGTCCAGGCTCTGGAAACACCATATATTTT
CASSFSPGSGNTIYF
>TRBD2|TRBJ2-1|NA|TRBV6-1
TGTGCCAGCAGTGAACTCGGGGGGGGCGCTCGGCAGTTCTTC
CASSELGGGARQFF
>NA|TRBJ1-3|NA|TRBV29-1
TGCAGCGTCGTCGACAGTCCAGGAAACACCATATATTTT
CSVVDSPGNTIYF
>NA|TRBJ2-7|NA|TRBV20-1
TGCAGTGCTAGACTCTTGGGGGAGCAGTACTTC
CSARLLGEQYF
>NA|TRBJ1-2|few|TRBV19
TGTGCCAGTAGTAACGGACAGTTGGATGGCTACACCTTC
CASSNGQLDGYTF
>NA|TRBJ2-2|NA|TRBV7-9
TGTGCCAGCAGCCAGATTGGACAGCCAAACACCGGGGAGCTGTTTTTT
CASSQIGQPNTGELFF
>TRBD1|TRBJ2-1|NA|TRBV15
TGTGCCACCAGCAGAGCACAGGGGCCGAAGCAGTTCTTC
CATSRAQGPKQFF
>NA|TRBJ2-5|NA|TRBV28
TGTGCCAGCAGTTCTATGGAAGAGACCCAGTACTTC
CASSSMEETQYF
>NA|TRBJ2-5|NA|TRBV10-3
TGTGCCATCAGTGAGATTGGGGGGACCCAAGAGACCCAGTACTTC
CAISEIGGTQETQYF
>NA|TRBJ2-7|few|TRBV6-5
TGTGCCAGCAGCCCGGGTCCCTACGAGCAGTACTTC
CASSPGPYEQYF
>TRBD1|TRBJ1-1|NA|TRBV29-1
TGCAGCGTTGAAGATCGTGGGACAGGGGGGCGGTACGGTGAAGCTTTCTTT
CSVEDRGTGGRYGEAFF
>NA|TRBJ2-3|NA|TRBV9
TGTGCCAGCAGCCCATCCGGGACCTGGAGCACAGATACGCAGTATTTT
CASSPSGTWSTDTQYF
>NA|TRBJ2-7|NA|TRBV27
TGTGCCAGCAGTTTGCGAAAGGGGGGTTTCTACGAGCAGTACTTC
CASSLRKGGFYEQYF
>NA|TRBJ1-3|NA|TRBV9
TGTGCCAGCAGCGTAGGGGGAGGGACTGGAAACACCATATATTTT
CASSVGGGTGNTIYF
>NA|TRBJ2-1|NA|TRBV30
TGTGCTGAGGGGGGGCATGAGCAGTTCTTC
CAEGGHEQFF
>NA|TRBJ1-1|NA|TRBV6-5
TGTGCCAGCAGCCTACCGGCCGACGGATCGACTGAAGCTTTCTTT
CASSLPADGSTEAFF